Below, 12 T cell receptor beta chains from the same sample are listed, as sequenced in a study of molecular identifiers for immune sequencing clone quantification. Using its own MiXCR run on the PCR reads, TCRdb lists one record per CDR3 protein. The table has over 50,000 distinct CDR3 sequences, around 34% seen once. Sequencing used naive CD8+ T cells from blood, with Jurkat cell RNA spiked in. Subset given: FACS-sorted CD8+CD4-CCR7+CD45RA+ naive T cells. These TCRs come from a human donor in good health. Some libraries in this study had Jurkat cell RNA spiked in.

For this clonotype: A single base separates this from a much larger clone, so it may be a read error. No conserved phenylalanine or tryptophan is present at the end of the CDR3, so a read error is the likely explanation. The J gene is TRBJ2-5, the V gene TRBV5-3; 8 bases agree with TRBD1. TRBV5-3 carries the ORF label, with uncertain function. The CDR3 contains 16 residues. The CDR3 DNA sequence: TGTGCCAGCAGCTTGGGGCCCGGGACAGGACTGGAGACCCAGTACCTC. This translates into CASSLGPGTGLETQYL.

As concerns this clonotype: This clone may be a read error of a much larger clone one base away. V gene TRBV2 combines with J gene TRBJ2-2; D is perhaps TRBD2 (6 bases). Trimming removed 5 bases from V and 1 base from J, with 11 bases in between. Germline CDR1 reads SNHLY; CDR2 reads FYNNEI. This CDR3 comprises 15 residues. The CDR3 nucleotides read TGTGCCAGCAGTAGGATTAGCGGGAACACCGGGGAGCTGTTTTTT. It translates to CASSRISGNTGELFF.

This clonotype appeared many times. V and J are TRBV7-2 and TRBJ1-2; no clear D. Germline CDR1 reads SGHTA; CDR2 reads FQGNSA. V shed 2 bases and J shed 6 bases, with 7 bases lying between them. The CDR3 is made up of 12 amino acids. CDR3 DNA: TGTGCCAGCAGCTTATCCAGAAATGGCTACACCTTC. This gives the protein CASSLSRNGYTF.

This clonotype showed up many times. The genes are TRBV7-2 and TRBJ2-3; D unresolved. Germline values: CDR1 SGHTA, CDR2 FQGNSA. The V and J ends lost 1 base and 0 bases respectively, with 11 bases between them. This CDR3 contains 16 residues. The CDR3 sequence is CASSLEAFYSTDTQYF. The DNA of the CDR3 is TGTGCCAGCAGCTTAGAAGCGTTTTACAGCACAGATACGCAGTATTTT.

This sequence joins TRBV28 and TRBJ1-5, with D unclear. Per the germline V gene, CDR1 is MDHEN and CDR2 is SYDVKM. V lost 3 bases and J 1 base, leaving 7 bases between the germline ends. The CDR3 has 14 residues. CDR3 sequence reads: CASSFGRSNQPQHF. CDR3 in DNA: TGTGCCAGCAGTTTTGGCAGGAGCAATCAGCCCCAGCATTTT.

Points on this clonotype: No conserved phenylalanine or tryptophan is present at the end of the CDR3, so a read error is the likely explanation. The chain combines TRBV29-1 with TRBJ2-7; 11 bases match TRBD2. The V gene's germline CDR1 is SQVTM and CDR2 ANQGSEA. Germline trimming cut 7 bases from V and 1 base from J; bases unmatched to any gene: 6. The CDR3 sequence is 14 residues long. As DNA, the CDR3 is TGCAGCGGGATACTAGCGGGGGATTCCTACGAGCAGTACCTC. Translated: CSGILAGDSYEQYL.

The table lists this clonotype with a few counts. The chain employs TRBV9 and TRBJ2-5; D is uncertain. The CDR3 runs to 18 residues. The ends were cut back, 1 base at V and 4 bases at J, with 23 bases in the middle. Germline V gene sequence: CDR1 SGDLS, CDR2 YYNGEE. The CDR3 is CASSVSRAFVRFRETQYF. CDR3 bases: TGTGCCAGCAGCGTATCAAGGGCTTTTGTTAGATTCCGAGAGACCCAGTACTTC.

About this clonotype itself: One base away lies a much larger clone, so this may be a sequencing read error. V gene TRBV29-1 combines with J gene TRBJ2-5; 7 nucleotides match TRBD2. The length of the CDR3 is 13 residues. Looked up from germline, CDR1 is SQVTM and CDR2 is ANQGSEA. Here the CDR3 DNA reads TGCAGCGTAGCGGGACGCCGCCAAGAGCCCCAGTACTTC. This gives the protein CSVAGRRQEPQYF. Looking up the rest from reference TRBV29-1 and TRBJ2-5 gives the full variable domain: SAVISQKPSRDICQRGTSLTIQCQVDSQVTMMFWYRQQPGQSLTLIATANQGSEATYESGFVIDKFPISRPNLTFSTLTVSNMSPEDSSIYLCSVAGRRQEPQYFGPGTRLLVL.

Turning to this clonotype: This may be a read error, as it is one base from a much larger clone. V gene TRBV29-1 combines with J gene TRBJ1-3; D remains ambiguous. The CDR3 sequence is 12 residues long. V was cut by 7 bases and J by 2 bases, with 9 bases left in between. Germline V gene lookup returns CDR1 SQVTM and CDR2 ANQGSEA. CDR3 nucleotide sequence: TGCAGCGGTGAGATTGCTGGAAACACCATATATTTT. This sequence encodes CSGEIAGNTIYF. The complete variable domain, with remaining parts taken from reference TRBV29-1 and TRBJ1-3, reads SAVISQKPSRDICQRGTSLTIQCQVDSQVTMMFWYRQQPGQSLTLIATANQGSEATYESGFVIDKFPISRPNLTFSTLTVSNMSPEDSSIYLCSGEIAGNTIYFGEGSWLTVV.

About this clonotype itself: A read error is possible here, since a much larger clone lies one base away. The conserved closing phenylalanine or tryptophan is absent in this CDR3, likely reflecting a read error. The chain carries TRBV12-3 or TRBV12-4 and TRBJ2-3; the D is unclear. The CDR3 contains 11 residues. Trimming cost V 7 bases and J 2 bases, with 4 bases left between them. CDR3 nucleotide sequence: TGTGCCAGCAAGCACACAGATACGCAGTATCTT. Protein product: CASKHTDTQYL.

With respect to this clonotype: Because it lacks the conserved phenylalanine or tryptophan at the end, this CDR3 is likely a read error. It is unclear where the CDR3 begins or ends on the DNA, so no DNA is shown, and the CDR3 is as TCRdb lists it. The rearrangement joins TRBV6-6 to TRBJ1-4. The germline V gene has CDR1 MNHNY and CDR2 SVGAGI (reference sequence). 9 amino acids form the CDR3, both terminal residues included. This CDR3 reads CASSSGDPL.

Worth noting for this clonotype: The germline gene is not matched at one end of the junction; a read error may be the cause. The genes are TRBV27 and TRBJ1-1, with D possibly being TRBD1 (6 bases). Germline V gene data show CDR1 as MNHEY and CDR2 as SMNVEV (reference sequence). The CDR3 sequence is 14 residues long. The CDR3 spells CASSFAGVDTEALF. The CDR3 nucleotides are TGTGCCAGCAGTTTTGCAGGGGTCGACACTGAAGCTCTCTTT.